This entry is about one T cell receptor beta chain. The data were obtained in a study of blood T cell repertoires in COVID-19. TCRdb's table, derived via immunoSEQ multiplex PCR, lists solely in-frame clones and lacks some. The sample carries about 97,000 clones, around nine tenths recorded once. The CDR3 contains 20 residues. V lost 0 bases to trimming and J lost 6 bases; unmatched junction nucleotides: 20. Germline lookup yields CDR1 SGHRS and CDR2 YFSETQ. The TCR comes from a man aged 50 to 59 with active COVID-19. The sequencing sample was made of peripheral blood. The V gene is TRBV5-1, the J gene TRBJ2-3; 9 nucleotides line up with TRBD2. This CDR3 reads CASSLGLAGLYRPGVDTQYF. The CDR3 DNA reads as TGCGCCAGCAGCTTGGGCCTAGCGGGGCTCTACCGACCTGGTGTGGATACGCAGTATTTT. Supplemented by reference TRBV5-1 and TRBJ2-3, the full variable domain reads KAGVTQTPRYLIKTRGQQVTLSCSPISGHRSVSWYQQTPGQGLQFLFEYFSETQRNKGNFPGRFSGRQFSNSRSEMNVSTLELGDSALYLCASSLGLAGLYRPGVDTQYFGPGTRLTVL.